Listed here are 3 T cell receptor beta chains from one sample, sequenced in a study of cytomegalovirus exposure and HLA in healthy donors. Both 60 Vbeta primers and 13 Jbeta primers went into the PCR. TCRdb's table, derived via immunoSEQ multiplex PCR, lists solely in-frame clones and lacks some. This table has 110,000 or so clones, 76% appearing once. Source material: PBMCs. The receptors were gathered from a man aged 45 to 65 in good health and CMV-seropositive.

This chain connects TRBV18 to TRBJ1-1, with TRBD1 identical over 9 bases. V lost 6 bases to trimming and J lost 5 bases; unmatched junction nucleotides: 7. This CDR3 spans 14 amino acids. Germline V gene sequence: CDR1 KGHSH, CDR2 LQKENI. CDR3 region: CASSFGTGRTEAFF. The CDR3 nucleotides are TGTGCCAGCTCCTTCGGGACAGGGAGGACTGAAGCTTTCTTT.

This chain uses TRBV5-8 with TRBJ2-6; a weak D match, TRBD1 (5 bases). V was trimmed by 0 bases and J by 0 bases, leaving 10 bases between them. The CDR3 totals 17 residues. Germline V gene lookup returns CDR1 SGHTS and CDR2 YDEGEE. CDR3 in amino acids: CASSLGGRLSGANVLTF. CDR3 in DNA: TGTGCCAGCAGCTTGGGGGGCCGCCTCTCTGGGGCCAACGTCCTGACTTTC.

The chain has TRBV7-2 and TRBJ2-1, with 11 nucleotides matching TRBD2. This CDR3 is 14 amino acids long. Germline V gene data show CDR1 as SGHTA and CDR2 as FQGNSA. The J segment lost 4 bases and the V segment lost 11 bases, leaving 7 bases of the junction unmatched. This CDR3 reads CAGQLAGEYNEQFF. The CDR3 nucleotides read TGTGCCGGACAACTAGCGGGGGAATACAATGAGCAGTTCTTC. Full variable domain (remainder filled in from reference TRBV7-2 and TRBJ2-1): GAGVSQSPSNKVTEKGKDVELRCDPISGHTALYWYRQSLGQGLEFLIYFQGNSAPDKSGLPSDRFSAERTGGSVSTLTIQRTQQEDSAVYLCAGQLAGEYNEQFFGPGTRLTVL.